This entry lists 13 T cell receptor beta chains sequenced from one sample in a study of T cell changes during pregnancy in multiple sclerosis (dated by TCRdb to between 2018 and 2021). Library construction relied on the immunoSEQ multiplex PCR assay. TCRdb's version of the immuneACCESS table is confined to in-frame rearrangements and falls short of the full clone set. An unresolved V gene accounts for under half of the shortfall where checked; the remainder is of unknown origin. Within this sample are some 87,000 clones, with approximately 92% of them counted one time only. About 2.7% of the sample is held by the ten biggest clonotypes. The sequences come from peripheral blood, collected in the first trimester of pregnancy. These receptors were collected from a female donor with multiple sclerosis, enrolled in a pregnancy study.

The rearrangement uses TRBV20-1 and TRBJ1-2; TRBD1 might be the D (6 bases). V lost 6 bases to trimming and J lost 8 bases, with 13 bases between them. In germline, CDR1 is DFQATT, CDR2 SNEGSKA (reference sequence). The CDR3 has 11 residues. The CDR3 region has the DNA TGCAGTGCAAACAGGGTTGGAGGCTACACCTTC. It is translated as CSANRVGGYTF.

The chain couples TRBV5-4 to TRBJ2-7, with 9 bases lining up with TRBD1. CDR1 and CDR2 from the germline V gene are SGHNT and YYREEE (reference sequence). The CDR3 is 14 amino acids. Losses at the gene ends were 4 bases for V and 3 bases for J; bases not matched to a gene: 5. The CDR3 coding sequence is TGTGCCAGCAGCGCACGGACAGGGGTCTACGAGCAGTACTTC. This encodes CASSARTGVYEQYF. Looking up the rest from reference TRBV5-4 and TRBJ2-7 gives the full variable domain: ETGVTQSPTHLIKTRGQQVTLRCSSQSGHNTVSWYQQALGQGPQFIFQYYREEENGRGNFPPRFSGLQFPNYSSELNVNALELDDSALYLCASSARTGVYEQYFGPGTRLTVT.

This clone was counted once. The rearrangement joins TRBV7-8 to TRBJ2-3; 12 bases agree with TRBD2. Trimming at V came to 4 bases and at J to 4 bases, leaving 3 bases not matched to a gene. Per the germline V gene, CDR1 is SGHVS and CDR2 is FQNEAQ. The CDR3 runs 15 residues. CDR3 amino acids: CASSSTSGRADTQYF. The CDR3 DNA sequence: TGTGCCAGCAGCTCGACTAGCGGGAGAGCAGATACGCAGTATTTT.

This clone was seen a handful of times. The chain combines TRBV6-5 with TRBJ2-5; D may be TRBD2 (6 bases). Germline V lookup: CDR1 MNHEY, CDR2 SVGAGI. The CDR3 is 16 amino acids. The V end lost 0 bases, the J end lost 1 base, and 12 bases lay between the germline ends. This CDR3 reads CASSYSSLASQETQYF. In DNA, the CDR3 is TGTGCCAGCAGTTACTCGAGTCTAGCGAGCCAAGAGACCCAGTACTTC.

The V and J genes are TRBV19 and TRBJ2-7; 10 bases line up with TRBD2. CDR1 and CDR2 (germline): LNHDA, SQIVND (reference sequence). The CDR3 has 14 amino acids. With 4 bases clipped from V and 3 bases from J, the junction kept 3 bases outside the gene matches. The chain's CDR3 is CASSSSSGGYEQYF. The CDR3, as DNA: TGTGCCAGTAGTAGTTCTAGCGGGGGCTACGAGCAGTACTTC. Using reference TRBV19 and TRBJ2-7 for the parts outside the CDR3, the full variable domain is DGGITQSPKYLFRKEGQNVTLSCEQNLNHDAMYWYRQDPGQGLRLIYYSQIVNDFQKGDIAEGYSVSREKKESFPLTVTSAQKNPTAFYLCASSSSSGGYEQYFGPGTRLTVT.

This chain links TRBV27 with TRBJ2-7; tentatively, D is TRBD2 (6 bases). The CDR3 runs to 15 residues. Germline loops: CDR1 MNHEY, CDR2 SMNVEV (reference sequence). The V end lost 4 bases, the J end lost 0 bases, and 13 bases lay between the germline ends. The CDR3 bases are TGTGCCAGCAGTTATCTCGGGGGAAGCTCCTACGAGCAGTACTTC. This encodes CASSYLGGSSYEQYF.

The rearrangement uses TRBV7-3 and TRBJ1-4, with 7 positions matching TRBD1. The length of the CDR3 is 17 residues. V shed 0 bases and J 8 bases; nucleotides not matched to a gene: 12. Germline CDR1 SGHTA, CDR2 FQGTGA. The CDR3 bases are TGTGCCAGCAGCTTAACCCTTGGAGACAGGGCGGAGGAAAAACTGTTTTTT. Residues: CASSLTLGDRAEEKLFF.

V usage is TRBV7-9 and J usage is TRBJ2-7; D possibly corresponds to TRBD2 (6 bases). Trimming left V 5 bases short and J 2 bases short, with 16 bases between. Germline CDR1 is SEHNR and CDR2 is FQNEAQ (reference sequence). The CDR3 has 15 residues. This chain's CDR3 is CASSALWTTPYEQYF. CDR3 sequence (DNA): TGTGCCAGCAGCGCCTTATGGACTACCCCCTACGAGCAGTACTTC.

The sample holds one count of this clone. The chain uses TRBV4-2 and TRBJ1-4; 11 bases fit TRBD1. The germline gives CDR1 LGHNA, CDR2 YNFKEQ. This CDR3 is 19 amino acids long. With 4 bases clipped from V and 0 bases from J, the junction kept 10 bases outside the gene matches. The DNA for the CDR3 is TGTGCCAGCAGCCGTCTGGACAGGGGGCTAGGAGCAACTAATGAAAAACTGTTTTTT. As protein: CASSRLDRGLGATNEKLFF.

This chain connects TRBV15 to TRBJ2-7; D perhaps matches TRBD1 (6 bases). The V end lost 2 bases, the J end lost 3 bases, and 11 bases lay between the germline ends. CDR3 length: 14 residues. The germline gives CDR1 LNHNV, CDR2 YYDKDF (reference sequence). The CDR3 loop reads CATSRNREFYEQYF. CDR3 nucleotides: TGTGCCACCAGCAGAAACAGGGAATTCTACGAGCAGTACTTC.

This clone appeared once. The V gene is TRBV2, the J gene TRBJ2-7; 10 positions agree with TRBD1. V lost 3 bases, J lost 4 bases, and 9 bases stayed unmatched. CDR1 and CDR2 (germline): SNHLY, FYNNEI. The CDR3 length is 16 residues. The CDR3 nucleotides are TGTGCCAGCAGTGACTTGAGGGACAGGGGATTTTACGAGCAGTACTTC. Its protein is CASSDLRDRGFYEQYF.

The chain employs TRBV27 and TRBJ2-2, with 9 positions matching TRBD1. J gave up 4 bases and V 6 bases, and 12 bases lay outside the gene matches. Germline values: CDR1 MNHEY, CDR2 SMNVEV (reference sequence). This CDR3 contains 17 residues. The CDR3 sequence: CASSPRVGTGTTGELFF. In nucleotides, the CDR3 is TGTGCCAGCAGCCCCAGGGTGGGGACAGGGACCACCGGGGAGCTGTTTTTT.

The genes are TRBV7-2 and TRBJ2-7; no reliable D call. The germline gives CDR1 SGHTA, CDR2 FQGNSA. The CDR3 covers 12 residues. Between the trimmed V and J ends, which lost 2 bases and 2 bases, there was a span of 4 bases. CDR3 protein: CASSLPTYEQYF. The CDR3 coding sequence is TGTGCCAGCAGCTTACCAACCTACGAGCAGTACTTC.